Shown below are 30 T cell receptor beta chains from a single sample sequenced in a study of shared clonotypes between healthy human individuals. The repertoire was sequenced with immunoSEQ multiplex PCR; TCRdb's copy has only in-frame clones and lacks some. The top ten clones hold around 0.12% of a sample with hundreds of thousands of clones, roughly 95% of them seen once. As defined, naive CD8 cells were CD45RO-negative and positively selected for CCR7, with terminally differentiated effector memory CD45RA+ cells excluded. Specimen: naive CD8+ T cells sorted from blood. The receptor source for this set is a woman aged 30 to 39 in good health.

This sequence joins TRBV14 and TRBJ2-2; D may be TRBD1 or TRBD2 (6 bases each). CDR1 and CDR2 from the germline V gene are SGHDN and FVKESK. This CDR3 has 15 amino acids. V was clipped by 3 bases and J by 5 bases, with 13 bases between them. This CDR3 is CASSHPRGPTGELFF. The CDR3 coding sequence is TGTGCCAGCAGCCATCCCCGGGGGCCAACCGGGGAGCTGTTTTTT.

J is TRBJ2-7 and V is TRBV7-9; 7 bases map to TRBD2. Germline V gene sequence: CDR1 SEHNR, CDR2 FQNEAQ (reference sequence). The CDR3 has 16 residues. The V gene end was trimmed by 6 bases and the J gene end by 2 bases; junction bases not matched to a gene: 13. The CDR3 DNA sequence: TGTGCCAGCAGTGGAAGGCTCCGGGAGGCAACCTACGAGCAGTACTTC. Translation: CASSGRLREATYEQYF.

V gene TRBV28 combines with J gene TRBJ1-3, with 7 bases fitting TRBD1. V dropped 2 bases and J dropped 0; count of bases not matched to a gene: 1. This CDR3 region has 15 residues. Germline-derived CDR1 and CDR2 are MDHEN and SYDVKM. The CDR3 sequence is CASSLGTDSGNTIYF. CDR3 nucleotides: TGTGCCAGCAGTTTAGGGACAGACTCTGGAAACACCATATATTTT.

There are a few counts of this clone. This chain connects TRBV7-9 to TRBJ1-1; D unresolved. The length of the CDR3 is 13 residues. V gave up 3 bases and J gave up 4 bases, with 9 bases separating them. The germline CDR1 and CDR2 sequences are SEHNR and FQNEAQ (reference sequence). The CDR3, as DNA: TGTGCCAGCAGCTTGGAGGGTCGCACTGAAGCTTTCTTT. The encoded protein is CASSLEGRTEAFF.

V usage is TRBV28 and J usage is TRBJ2-1; D may be TRBD1 (7 bases). The CDR3 runs to 15 residues. Trimming removed 5 bases at V and 7 bases at J, with 18 bases between. Per germline, CDR1 MDHEN and CDR2 SYDVKM. Written as DNA, the CDR3 is TGTGCCAGCAGTCCTTTGTCGCAGGGGGGAAATGAGCAGTTCTTC. Translation gives CASSPLSQGGNEQFF.

The V gene is TRBV30, the J gene TRBJ1-3, with TRBD1 identical over 8 bases. After removal of 8 bases from V and 4 bases from J, the junction contained 10 bases not matched to a gene. CDR1 is GTSNPN and CDR2 is SVGIG in the germline V gene (reference sequence). The CDR3 has 14 amino acids. The CDR3 DNA follows: TGTGCCCGCGCAGGGGGCATGTTGGGAAACACCATATATTTT. Encoded protein: CARAGGMLGNTIYF.

This clone was observed once. This chain uses TRBV7-8 with TRBJ2-1; D gene ambiguous. The CDR3 runs to 11 residues. V lost 5 bases, J lost 8 bases, and 7 bases lay in between. The germline V gene encodes CDR1 SGHVS and CDR2 FQNEAQ. CDR3 in amino acids: CASSAYDEQFF. In nucleotides, the CDR3 is TGTGCCAGCAGCGCATACGATGAGCAGTTCTTC.

CDR3 in DNA: TGCGCCAGCAGTGATCACAGGACGGGCTACGAGCAGTACTTC. Translating gives CASSDHRTGYEQYF. The J gene is TRBJ2-5, the V gene TRBV10-2; weak D call: TRBD1 (5 bases). Near its end, the DNA agrees better with TRBJ2-7, so the J call may be wrong. The germline gives CDR1 WSHSY, CDR2 SAAADI. The CDR3 is made up of 14 amino acids.

This chain joins TRBV7-9 and TRBJ2-1; TRBD2 agrees at 7 bases. CDR3 length: 12 amino acids. Trimming at V came to 5 bases and at J to 9 bases, leaving 4 bases not matched to a gene. CDR1 SEHNR and CDR2 FQNEAQ come from the germline V gene (reference sequence). The CDR3 sequence is CASSPWEGEQFF. The CDR3 coding sequence is TGTGCCAGCAGCCCCTGGGAGGGTGAGCAGTTCTTC.

This clone was seen a few times. This sequence joins TRBV2 and TRBJ2-1; 7 bases match TRBD2. The CDR3 length is 17 residues. J gave up 0 bases and V 2 bases, and 7 bases lay outside the gene matches. Per germline, CDR1 SNHLY and CDR2 FYNNEI. The CDR3 loop is CASSEWGGEDSYNEQFF. CDR3 DNA: TGTGCCAGCAGTGAATGGGGGGGAGAGGACTCCTACAATGAGCAGTTCTTC. The whole variable domain, filled in from reference TRBV2 and TRBJ2-1, reads EPEVTQTPSHQVTQMGQEVILRCVPISNHLYFYWYRQILGQKVEFLVSFYNNEISEKSEIFDDQFSVERPDGSNFTLKIRSTKLEDSAMYFCASSEWGGEDSYNEQFFGPGTRLTVL.

In the case of this clone: Different DNA sequences within this sample yield the same CDR3. The V and J genes are TRBV10-2 and TRBJ2-7; either TRBD1 or TRBD2 may supply D (5 bases each). The CDR3 consists of 13 residues. V lost 0 bases and J 3 bases, leaving 6 bases between the germline ends. Germline CDR1 WSHSY, CDR2 SAAADI. CDR3 protein: CASSESGGYEQYF. CDR3 in DNA: TGCGCCAGCAGTGAGTCTGGGGGCTACGAGCAGTACTTC.

The gene calls are TRBV20-1 and TRBJ1-2; D not certain. The germline gives CDR1 DFQATT, CDR2 SNEGSKA (reference sequence). The length of the CDR3 is 11 residues. The V and J ends lost 4 bases and 7 bases respectively, with 10 bases between them. The CDR3 spells CSAIRGFGYTF. CDR3 coding DNA: TGCAGTGCTATTCGAGGTTTTGGCTACACCTTC.

This chain connects TRBV6-5 to TRBJ2-5, with D perhaps matching TRBD2 (5 bases). The closer fit of TRBJ2-7 to the DNA end suggests the J call may be wrong. The CDR3 has 14 residues. CDR1 is MNHEY and CDR2 is SVGAGI in the germline V gene. The CDR3 coding sequence is TGTGCCAGCAGTTACGCGGAACTAGGCTACGAGCAGTACTTC. Its translation: CASSYAELGYEQYF.

The CDR3 nucleotides are TGTGCCAGCAGTGACAGGGACAGGGCAGAGCAGTACTTC. It yields the protein CASSDRDRAEQYF. V gene TRBV25-1 combines with J gene TRBJ2-7; TRBD1 matches at 9 bases. CDR1 is MGHDK, CDR2 SYGVNS, per germline. The CDR3 is 13 residues long. V trimming: 3 bases; J trimming: 7 bases; junction bases outside the gene matches: 4.

This chain uses TRBV28 with TRBJ1-1, with D hard to call. Trimming left V 5 bases short and J 1 base short, with 14 bases between. This CDR3 region has 15 residues. The V gene's germline CDR1 is MDHEN and CDR2 SYDVKM. The CDR3 bases are TGTGCCAGCAGTCTAGAAGGTCCGCCGAACACTGAAGCTTTCTTT. Its protein product is CASSLEGPPNTEAFF.

The genes are TRBV7-9 and TRBJ2-2, with 9 bases identical to TRBD2. The CDR3 has 17 amino acids. Germline CDR1 reads SEHNR; CDR2 reads FQNEAQ (reference sequence). V gave up 5 bases and J gave up 5 bases; unmatched junction bases: 12. The CDR3, as DNA: TGTGCCAGCAGCCGAGTGGGCGGGAGGGCCTCAACCGGGGAGCTGTTTTTT. Translating gives CASSRVGGRASTGELFF.

The chain employs TRBV10-2 and TRBJ2-7; no firm D call. The germline V gene has CDR1 WSHSY and CDR2 SAAADI. There are 13 residues in the CDR3. With 3 bases removed from V and 0 bases from J, the gap between germline ends came to 6 bases. The CDR3 nucleotides are TGCGCCAGCAGTGAAGTCGGCTCCTACGAGCAGTACTTC. It yields the protein CASSEVGSYEQYF.

This sequence joins TRBV2 and TRBJ2-1; possibly TRBD1 or TRBD2 for D (5 bases each). Trimming removed 10 bases at V and 2 bases at J, with 9 bases between. The CDR3 contains 12 residues. Germline CDR1 is SNHLY and CDR2 is FYNNEI. CDR3 loop: CATEDTYNEQFF. CDR3 coding DNA: TGTGCCACGGAGGACACCTACAATGAGCAGTTCTTC.

V and J are TRBV29-1 and TRBJ1-5; D remains unclear. Germline CDR1 reads SQVTM; CDR2 reads ANQGSEA. The V and J ends lost 3 bases and 1 base respectively, with 10 bases between them. This CDR3 comprises 14 residues. CDR3 in DNA: TGCAGCGTTGAGGAGGGAGGAAGCAATCAGCCCCAGCATTTT. Protein: CSVEEGGSNQPQHF.

This sequence joins TRBV28 and TRBJ1-1; D unclear. Trimming took off 4 bases at V and 0 bases at J, with 15 bases between the two ends. This CDR3 spans 16 amino acids. Germline CDR1 is MDHEN and CDR2 is SYDVKM. The CDR3, as DNA: TGTGCCAGCAGTTCTTACAAGGAATCGATGAACACTGAAGCTTTCTTT. It encodes CASSSYKESMNTEAFF.

CDR3 DNA: TGTGCCAGCAGTTTAGGGGGGCTTGAGCAGTACTTC. It encodes CASSLGGLEQYF. J is TRBJ2-7 and V is TRBV28; D is possibly TRBD1 or TRBD2 (6 bases each). Germline CDR1 MDHEN, CDR2 SYDVKM. V was trimmed by 2 bases and J by 7 bases, leaving 9 bases between them. This CDR3 has 12 amino acids. Full variable domain (rest looked up from reference TRBV28 and TRBJ2-7): DVKVTQSSRYLVKRTGEKVFLECVQDMDHENMFWYRQDPGLGLRLIYFSYDVKMKEKGDIPEGYSVSREKKERFSLILESASTNQTSMYLCASSLGGLEQYFGPGTRLTVT.

The chain combines TRBV6-6 with TRBJ1-2; D ambiguous. Germline CDR1 reads MNHNY; CDR2 reads SVGAGI (reference sequence). V was trimmed by 1 base and J by 5 bases, leaving 11 bases between them. The CDR3 runs 14 residues. CDR3 sequence (DNA): TGTGCCAGCAGTTACTTAGGACCCTCTTATGGCTACACCTTC. Protein product: CASSYLGPSYGYTF.

This chain's CDR3 is CASSSGLAYEQFF. The CDR3 DNA reads as TGTGCCAGCAGCTCTGGACTAGCGTATGAGCAGTTCTTC. The chain couples TRBV13 to TRBJ2-1; TRBD2 matches at 9 bases. J gave up 8 bases and V 4 bases, and 3 bases lay outside the gene matches. The CDR3 runs 13 residues. The germline gives CDR1 PRHDT, CDR2 FYEKMQ (reference sequence).

The chain links TRBV21-1 to TRBJ1-1; the table's D call, TRBD1, was not checked against the DNA. TRBV21-1 is a pseudogene. CDR3 length: 15 amino acids. This chain's CDR3 is CASSKGDRMNTEAFF. CDR3 nucleotides: TGTGCCAGCAGCAAAGGGGACAGAATGAACACTGAAGCTTTCTTT.

This rearrangement joins TRBV9 to TRBJ2-5; 9 bases agree with TRBD2. CDR1 and CDR2 (germline): SGDLS, YYNGEE. V trimming: 0 bases; J trimming: 5 bases; junction bases outside the gene matches: 8. There are 16 residues in the CDR3. CDR3 amino acids: CASSVGLAGFGETQYF. The CDR3 DNA sequence: TGTGCCAGCAGCGTAGGGCTAGCGGGATTTGGTGAGACCCAGTACTTC. Combining the CDR3 with reference TRBV9 and TRBJ2-5 gives the whole variable domain DSGVTQTPKHLITATGQRVTLRCSPRSGDLSVYWYQQSLDQGLQFLIQYYNGEERAKGNILERFSAQQFPDLHSELNLSSLELGDSALYFCASSVGLAGFGETQYFGPGTRLLVL.

The chain recombines TRBV27 with TRBJ2-7, with 8 bases lining up with TRBD1. There are 13 residues in the CDR3. J was trimmed by 2 bases and V by 8 bases; bases with no gene match: 5. Germline CDR1 MNHEY, CDR2 SMNVEV (reference sequence). The CDR3 here is CASGQGGTYEQYF. CDR3 sequence (DNA): TGTGCCAGCGGACAGGGAGGTACCTACGAGCAGTACTTC.

The CDR3 coding sequence is TGTGCCAGCAGTCCCGGGACTAGCGGGAGGGGGGTCTACGAGCAGTACTTC. Translating it yields CASSPGTSGRGVYEQYF. This chain joins TRBV27 and TRBJ2-7; 16 bases line up with TRBD2. This CDR3 contains 17 residues. Unmatched junction bases numbered 7, after V lost 5 bases and J lost 3 bases. In germline, CDR1 is MNHEY, CDR2 SMNVEV (reference sequence).

The chain links TRBV27 to TRBJ1-1, with D perhaps matching TRBD1 (5 bases). V lost 5 bases to trimming and J lost 1 base, with 20 bases between them. Germline V gene data show CDR1 as MNHEY and CDR2 as SMNVEV (reference sequence). The CDR3 contains 17 residues. The CDR3 loop is CASSPVNPGPSNTEAFF. The CDR3 coding sequence is TGTGCCAGCAGTCCCGTCAACCCGGGACCGTCGAACACTGAAGCTTTCTTT.

V gene TRBV18 combines with J gene TRBJ2-7; D ambiguous. V lost 3 bases, J lost 0 bases, and 12 bases lay in between. Germline V gene lookup returns CDR1 KGHSH and CDR2 LQKENI. The CDR3 has 15 amino acids. Here the CDR3 DNA reads TGTGCCAGCTCACCGACGAATAGGGACTCCTACGAGCAGTACTTC. It yields the protein CASSPTNRDSYEQYF. The whole variable domain, filled in from reference TRBV18 and TRBJ2-7, reads NAGVMQNPRHLVRRRGQEARLRCSPMKGHSHVYWYRQLPEEGLKFMVYLQKENIIDESGMPKERFSAEFPKEGPSILRIQQVVRGDSAAYFCASSPTNRDSYEQYFGPGTRLTVT.

The CDR3 bases are TGTGCCAGTTTCAAACCGGGACAGGGGGAAGATGGCTACACCTTC. The encoded protein is CASFKPGQGEDGYTF. This sequence joins TRBV19 and TRBJ1-2; the match to TRBD1 covers 11 bases. With V trimmed by 8 bases and J by 6 bases, 11 bases remained unmatched. CDR3 length: 15 residues. Germline V gene lookup returns CDR1 LNHDA and CDR2 SQIVND (reference sequence).